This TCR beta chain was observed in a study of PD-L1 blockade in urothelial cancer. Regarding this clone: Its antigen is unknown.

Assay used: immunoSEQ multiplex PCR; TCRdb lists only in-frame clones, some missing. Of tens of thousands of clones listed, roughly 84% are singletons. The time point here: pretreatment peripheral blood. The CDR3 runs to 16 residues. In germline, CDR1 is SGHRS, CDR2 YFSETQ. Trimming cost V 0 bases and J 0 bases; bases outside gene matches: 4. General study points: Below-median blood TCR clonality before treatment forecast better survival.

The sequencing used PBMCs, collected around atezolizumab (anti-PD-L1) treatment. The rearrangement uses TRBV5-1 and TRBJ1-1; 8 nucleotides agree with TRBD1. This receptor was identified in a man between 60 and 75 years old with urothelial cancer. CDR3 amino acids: CASSLVGTGVNTEAFF. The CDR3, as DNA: TGCGCCAGCAGCTTGGTGGGGACAGGAGTGAACACTGAAGCTTTCTTT.